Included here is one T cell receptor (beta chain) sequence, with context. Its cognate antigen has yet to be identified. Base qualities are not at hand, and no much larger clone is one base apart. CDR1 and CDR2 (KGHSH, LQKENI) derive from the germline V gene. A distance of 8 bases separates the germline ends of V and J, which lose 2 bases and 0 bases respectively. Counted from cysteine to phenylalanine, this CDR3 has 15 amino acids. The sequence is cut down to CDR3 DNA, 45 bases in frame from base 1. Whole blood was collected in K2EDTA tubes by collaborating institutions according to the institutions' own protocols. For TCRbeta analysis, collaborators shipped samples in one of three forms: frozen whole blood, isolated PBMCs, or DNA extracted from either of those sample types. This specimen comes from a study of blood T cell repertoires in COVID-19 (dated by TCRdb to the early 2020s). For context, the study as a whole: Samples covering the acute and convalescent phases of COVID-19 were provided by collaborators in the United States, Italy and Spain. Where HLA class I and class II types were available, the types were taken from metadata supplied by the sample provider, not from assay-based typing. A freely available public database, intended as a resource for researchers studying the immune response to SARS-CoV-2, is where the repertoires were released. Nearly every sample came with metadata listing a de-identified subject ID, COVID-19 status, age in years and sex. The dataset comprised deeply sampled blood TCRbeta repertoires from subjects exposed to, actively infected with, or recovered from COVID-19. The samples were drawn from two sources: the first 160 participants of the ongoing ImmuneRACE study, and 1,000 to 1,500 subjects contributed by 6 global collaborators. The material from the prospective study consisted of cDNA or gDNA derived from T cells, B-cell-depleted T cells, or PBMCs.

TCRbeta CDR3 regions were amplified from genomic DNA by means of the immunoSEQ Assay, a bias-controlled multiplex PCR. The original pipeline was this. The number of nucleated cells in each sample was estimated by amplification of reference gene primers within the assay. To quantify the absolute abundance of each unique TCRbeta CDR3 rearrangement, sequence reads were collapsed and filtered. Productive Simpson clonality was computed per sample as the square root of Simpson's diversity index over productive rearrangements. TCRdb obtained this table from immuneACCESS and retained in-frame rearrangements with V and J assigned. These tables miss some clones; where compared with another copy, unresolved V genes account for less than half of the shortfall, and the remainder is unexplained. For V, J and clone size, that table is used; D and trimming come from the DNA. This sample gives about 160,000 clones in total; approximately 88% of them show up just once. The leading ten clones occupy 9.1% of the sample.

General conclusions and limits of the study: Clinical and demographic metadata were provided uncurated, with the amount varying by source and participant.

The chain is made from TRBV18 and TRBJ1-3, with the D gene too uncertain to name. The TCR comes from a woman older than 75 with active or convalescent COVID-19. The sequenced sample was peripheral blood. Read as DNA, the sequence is TGTGCCAGCTCACCAGGGGAGACCTCTGGAAACACCATATATTTT. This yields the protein CASSPGETSGNTIYF.